A selection of T cell receptor beta chains follows, all from one sample in a study of T cell responses to AZD1222 COVID-19 vaccine. Here immunoSEQ multiplex PCR was the method, and the copy in TCRdb shows in-frame clones only, minus some. The sample lists about 150,000 clones, around 90% occurring once. The sample consisted of peripheral blood, taken 28 days after the second AZD1222 dose. These receptors originate from an adult who received the AZD1222 COVID-19 vaccine. Both conserved end residues are part of each CDR3. The D gene is left open where the match is weak.

j_gene: TRBJ2-1
v_gene: TRBV19
d_gene: NA
len: 16
CDR3aa: CASSKPGRGLQGEQFF
CDR3nt: TGTGCCAGTAGTAAGCCCGGGAGGGGGTTACAGGGGGAGCAGTTCTTC

j_gene: TRBJ2-7
v_gene: TRBV5-1
d_gene: TRBD2
len: 15
CDR3aa: CASSLAASGRDEQYF
CDR3nt: TGCGCCAGCAGCTTGGCGGCTAGCGGAAGGGACGAGCAGTACTTC

j_gene: TRBJ2-1
v_gene: TRBV27
d_gene: TRBD2
len: 15
CDR3aa: CASSLVTSGRDEQFF
CDR3nt: TGTGCCAGCAGTTTAGTAACTAGCGGGAGAGATGAGCAGTTCTTC

j_gene: TRBJ2-2
v_gene: TRBV5-3
d_gene: NA
len: 16
CDR3aa: CARSAGTESNTGELFF
CDR3nt: TGTGCCAGAAGCGCCGGGACGGAATCGAACACCGGGGAGCTGTTTTTT

j_gene: TRBJ2-7
v_gene: TRBV7-9
d_gene: NA
len: 17
CDR3aa: CASSLRVIAASQGEQYF
CDR3nt: TGTGCCAGCAGCCTACGGGTCATAGCGGCGTCCCAAGGAGAGCAGTACTTC

j_gene: TRBJ2-1
v_gene: TRBV19
d_gene: TRBD2
len: 14
CDR3aa: CASSISGRLNEQFF
CDR3nt: TGTGCCAGTAGTATTAGCGGGAGGCTTAATGAGCAGTTCTTC

j_gene: TRBJ1-1
v_gene: TRBV6-5
d_gene: NA
len: 14
CDR3aa: CASSPMTVNTEAFF
CDR3nt: TGTGCCAGCAGCCCCATGACAGTCAACACTGAAGCTTTCTTT

j_gene: TRBJ2-7
v_gene: TRBV5-4
d_gene: NA
len: 15
CDR3aa: CASSPLGGRRYEQYF
CDR3nt: TGTGCCAGCAGTCCCCTGGGGGGCCGGCGATACGAGCAGTACTTC

j_gene: TRBJ2-1
v_gene: TRBV3-1/TRBV3-2
d_gene: TRBD2
len: 16
CDR3aa: CASSPTGGRAVNEQFF
CDR3nt: TGTGCCAGCAGTCCAACCGGGGGGAGGGCCGTAAATGAGCAGTTCTTC

j_gene: TRBJ2-7
v_gene: TRBV5-1
d_gene: TRBD1
len: 13
CDR3aa: CASPSTGGYEQYF
CDR3nt: TGCGCCAGCCCCTCCACAGGGGGCTACGAGCAGTACTTC